This T cell receptor beta chain is drawn from a study of T cells in Graves' hyperthyroidism and ophthalmopathy. The investigators amplified TCR beta CDR3 regions from RNA transcripts. Initially, a first-round RT-PCR of the TCR CDR3 employed the HTBI primer set. In TCRdb, the multiplex PCR reads were re-called with MiXCR into one record per CDR3 protein. In the table there are 500,000 to 650,000 distinct CDR3 sequences, 20% of which are singletons. This clonotype appeared many times. The ends lost 1 base at V and 10 bases at J; junction bases unmatched: 6. CDR1 is SGHRS and CDR2 is YFSETQ in the germline V gene. This CDR3 has 14 residues.

The TCR sequence derives from a man in his forties with Graves' ophthalmopathy. The chain joins TRBV5-1 to TRBJ1-1; 11 bases fit TRBD1. The sample was blood. CDR3 in amino acids: CASSLTGQGARAFF. In nucleotides, the CDR3 is TGCGCCAGCAGCTTGACAGGACAGGGGGCGCGAGCTTTCTTT.